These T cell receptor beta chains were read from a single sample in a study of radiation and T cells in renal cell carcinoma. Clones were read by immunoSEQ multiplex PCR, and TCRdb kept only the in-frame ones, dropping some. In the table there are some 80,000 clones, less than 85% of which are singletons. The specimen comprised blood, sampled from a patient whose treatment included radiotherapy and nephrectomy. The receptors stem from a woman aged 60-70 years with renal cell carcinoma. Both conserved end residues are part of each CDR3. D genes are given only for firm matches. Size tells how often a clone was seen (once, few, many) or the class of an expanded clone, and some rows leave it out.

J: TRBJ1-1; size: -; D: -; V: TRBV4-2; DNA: TGTGCCAGCAGCCAAGCGCGCACGAGTCTGGTGAACACTGAAGCTTTCTTT; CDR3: CASSQARTSLVNTEAFF
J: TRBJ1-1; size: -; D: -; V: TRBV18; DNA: TGTGCCAGCTCACCACAGGTTCAGGGTGAAGCTTTCTTT; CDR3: CASSPQVQGEAFF
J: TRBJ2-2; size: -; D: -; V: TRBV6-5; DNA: TGTGCCAGCAGTTACGACAGGTTGAACACCGGGGAGCTGTTTTTT; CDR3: CASSYDRLNTGELFF
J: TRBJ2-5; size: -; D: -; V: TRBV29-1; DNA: TGCAGCGACCCCCAAGAGACCCAGTACTTC; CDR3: CSDPQETQYF
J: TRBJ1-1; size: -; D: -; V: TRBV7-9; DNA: TGTGCCAGCAGCTTAGCTAACAGGGCTTCGGGGATTGAAGCTTTCTTT; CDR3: CASSLANRASGIEAFF
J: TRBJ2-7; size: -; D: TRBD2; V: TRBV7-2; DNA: TGTGCCAGCAGCTTAGGACCAGCGGGAGCTGTTAACGAGCAGTACTTC; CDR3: CASSLGPAGAVNEQYF
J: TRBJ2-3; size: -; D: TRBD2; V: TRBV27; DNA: TGTGCCAGCACCCCCTTAGGAGTAGTAGCGGGAGTCACAGATACGCAGTATTTT; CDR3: CASTPLGVVAGVTDTQYF
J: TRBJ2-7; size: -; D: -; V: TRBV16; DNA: TGTGCCAGCAGCCAATGGGTCTACGAGCAGTACTTC; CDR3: CASSQWVYEQYF
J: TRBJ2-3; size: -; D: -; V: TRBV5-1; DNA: TGCGCCAGCAGCTTGGCGGGGCAGGTCTGGGTGGATACGCAGTATTTT; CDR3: CASSLAGQVWVDTQYF
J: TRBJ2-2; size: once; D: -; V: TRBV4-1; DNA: TGCGCCAGCAGCCAAGGAGGGCATATGAACACCGGGGAGCTGTTTTTT; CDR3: CASSQGGHMNTGELFF
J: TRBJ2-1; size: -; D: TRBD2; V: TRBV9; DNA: TGTGCCAGCAGCGAGGGTAGCGGGAGGTCGAATGAGCAGTTCTTC; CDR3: CASSEGSGRSNEQFF
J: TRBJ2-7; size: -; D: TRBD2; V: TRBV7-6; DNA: TGTGCCAGCAGCCTTAGGCCGGGACTAGGAACCTCCTACGAGCAGTACTTC; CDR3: CASSLRPGLGTSYEQYF
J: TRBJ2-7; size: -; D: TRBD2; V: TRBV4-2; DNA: TGTGCCAGCAGCCCTAGCGGAGAATACGAGCAGTACTTC; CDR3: CASSPSGEYEQYF
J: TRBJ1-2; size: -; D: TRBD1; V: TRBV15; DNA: TGTGCCACCAGCCCACGTCCGGGACAGGGCAACTATGGCTACACCTTC; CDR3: CATSPRPGQGNYGYTF
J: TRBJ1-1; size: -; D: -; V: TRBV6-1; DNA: TGTGCCAGCAGGGGGGGGCGAGACACTGAAGCTTTCTTT; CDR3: CASRGGRDTEAFF
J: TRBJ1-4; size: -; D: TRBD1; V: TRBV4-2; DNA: TGTGCCAGCAGCCAAGAAGCCCGGCAGGGGGCAGGGGAAAAACTGTTTTTT; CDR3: CASSQEARQGAGEKLFF
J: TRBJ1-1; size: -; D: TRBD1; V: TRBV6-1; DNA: TGTGCCAGCAGTGAACAGGGGGCGAACACTGAAGCTTTCTTT; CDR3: CASSEQGANTEAFF
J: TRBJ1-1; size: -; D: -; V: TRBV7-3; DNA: TGTGCCAGCAGCTCGGACGGTTTCATGAACACTGAAGCTTTCTTT; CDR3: CASSSDGFMNTEAFF
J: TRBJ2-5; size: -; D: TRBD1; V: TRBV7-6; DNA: TGTGCCAGCAGTCGGGTGGACAGGGGGGGAGAGACCCAGTACTTC; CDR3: CASSRVDRGGETQYF
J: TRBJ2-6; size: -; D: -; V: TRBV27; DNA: TGTGCCAGCAGTTTCGGACTGATCCCCTCTGGGGCCAACGTCCTGACTTTC; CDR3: CASSFGLIPSGANVLTF
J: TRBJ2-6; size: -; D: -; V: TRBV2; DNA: TGTTCCGGGGGAACGGCGGCCGGTGGGGCCAACGTCCTGACTTTC; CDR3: CSGGTAAGGANVLTF
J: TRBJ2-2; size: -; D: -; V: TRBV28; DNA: TGTGCCAGCAGTTTTCATCGGACGCTGAACACCGGGGAGCTGTTTTTT; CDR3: CASSFHRTLNTGELFF
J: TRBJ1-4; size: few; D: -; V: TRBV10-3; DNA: TGTGCCATCAGTGAAAGCAGGGAACGTAATGAAAAACTGTTTTTT; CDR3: CAISESRERNEKLFF
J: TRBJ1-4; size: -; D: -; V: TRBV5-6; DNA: TGTGCCAGCAGCTTCAAAGATCCTAATGAAAAACTGTTTTTT; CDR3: CASSFKDPNEKLFF
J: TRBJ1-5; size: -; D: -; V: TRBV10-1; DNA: TGCGCCGGTAAAGTGGGGCACTACAATCAGCCCCAGCATTTT; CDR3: CAGKVGHYNQPQHF
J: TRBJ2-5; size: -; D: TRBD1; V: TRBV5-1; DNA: TGCGCCAGCAGCCAACTATCGGGACAGGGGATCCAAGAGACCCAGTACTTC; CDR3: CASSQLSGQGIQETQYF
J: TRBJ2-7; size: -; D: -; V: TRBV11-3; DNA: TGTGCCAGCAGCTTCTCAGGGTCCTACGAGCAGTACTTC; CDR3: CASSFSGSYEQYF
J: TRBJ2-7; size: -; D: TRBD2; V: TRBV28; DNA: TGTGCCAGCAGCCACACTAGCGGGAGGGCCTACGAGCAGTACTTC; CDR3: CASSHTSGRAYEQYF
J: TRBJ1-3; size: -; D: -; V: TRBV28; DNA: TGTGCCAGCAGCTCCTCGTCCGTAAGGGAAAGAAACACCATATATTTT; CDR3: CASSSSSVRERNTIYF
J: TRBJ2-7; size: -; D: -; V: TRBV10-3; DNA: TGTGCCATCAGTGAGTCGCTGACAGCTCTCGCCTACGAGCAGTACTTC; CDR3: CAISESLTALAYEQYF
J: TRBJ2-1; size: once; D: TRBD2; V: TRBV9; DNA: TGTGCCAGCAGCGCACTGACTAGCGGGAGCTCCTACAATGAGCAGTTCTTC; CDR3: CASSALTSGSSYNEQFF
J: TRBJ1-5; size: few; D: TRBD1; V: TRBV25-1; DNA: TGTGCCAGCAGCCGGGGACAGGGGGTAAATCAGCCCCAGCATTTT; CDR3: CASSRGQGVNQPQHF
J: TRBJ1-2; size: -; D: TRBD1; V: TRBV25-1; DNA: TGTGCCAGCAGTGTACAGGGGGCTGTTGGTGGCTACACCTTC; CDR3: CASSVQGAVGGYTF
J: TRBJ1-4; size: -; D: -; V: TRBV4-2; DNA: TGTGCCAGCAGCCAGATTACGGTAAACCGGGGGCAGCGAGAAAAACTGTTTTTT; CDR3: CASSQITVNRGQREKLFF
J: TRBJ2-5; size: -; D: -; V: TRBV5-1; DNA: TGCGCCAGCAGAAGAACAGGGATGGGGGCAGAGACCCAGTACTTC; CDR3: CASRRTGMGAETQYF
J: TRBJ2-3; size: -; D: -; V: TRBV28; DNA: TGTGCCAGTAGACAGACTAGCACAGATACGCAGTATTTT; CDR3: CASRQTSTDTQYF
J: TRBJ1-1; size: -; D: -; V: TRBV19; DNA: TGTGCCAGTAGTATTGGGGCGGGTAAGACTGAAGCTTTCTTT; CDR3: CASSIGAGKTEAFF
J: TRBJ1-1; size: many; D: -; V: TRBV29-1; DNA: TGCAGCGTGAATAAGGGAGGTAACACTGAAGCTTTCTTT; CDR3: CSVNKGGNTEAFF
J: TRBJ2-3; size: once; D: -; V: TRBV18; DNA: TGTGCCAGCTCATTCGGGAATGCCGGAGATACGCAGTATTTT; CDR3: CASSFGNAGDTQYF
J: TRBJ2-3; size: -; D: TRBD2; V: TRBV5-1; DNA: TGCGCCAGCAGCTCCCTCGGGACTAGCGGGGATCCAGATACGCAGTATTTT; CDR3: CASSSLGTSGDPDTQYF
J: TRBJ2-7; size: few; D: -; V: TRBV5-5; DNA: TGTGCCAGCAGCTTTCGGGAAAACTCCTACGAGCAGTACTTC; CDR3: CASSFRENSYEQYF
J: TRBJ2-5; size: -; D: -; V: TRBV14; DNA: TGTGCCAGCAGCCAGGTACTACCGCACTCCCAAGAGACCCAGTACTTC; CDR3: CASSQVLPHSQETQYF
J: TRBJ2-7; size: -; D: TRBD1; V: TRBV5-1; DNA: TGCGCCAGCAGCTTGGACAGGGGCTCCTACGAGCAGTACTTC; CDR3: CASSLDRGSYEQYF
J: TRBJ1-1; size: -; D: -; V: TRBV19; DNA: TGTGCCAGTAGTATACGACGTGAGGGGACTGAAGCTTTCTTT; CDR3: CASSIRREGTEAFF
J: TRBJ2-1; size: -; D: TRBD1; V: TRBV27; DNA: TGTGCCAGCAACCGGGACAGGGTTACGATTGAGCAGTTCTTC; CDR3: CASNRDRVTIEQFF
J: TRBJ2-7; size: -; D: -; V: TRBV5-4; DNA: TGTGCCAGCAGCTTGGTTGCCAGGAGCCCTTTTGACGAGCAGTACTTC; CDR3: CASSLVARSPFDEQYF
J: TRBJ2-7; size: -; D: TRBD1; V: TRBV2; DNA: TGTGCCAGCAGTCCGCCAGGGGGCTACGAGCAGTACTTC; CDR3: CASSPPGGYEQYF
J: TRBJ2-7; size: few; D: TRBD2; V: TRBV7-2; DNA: TGTGCCAGCAGCCTAACTAGCGGTACCTACGAGCAGTACTTC; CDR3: CASSLTSGTYEQYF
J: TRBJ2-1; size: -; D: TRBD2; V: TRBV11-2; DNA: TGTGCCAGCAGCACACAGAGACTAGCGGGAGGAAATGAGCAGTTCTTC; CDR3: CASSTQRLAGGNEQFF
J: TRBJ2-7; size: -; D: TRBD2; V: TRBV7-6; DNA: TGTGCCAGCAGCTTAACATCTCCTAGCGGGAGGGCAAACTCACGGCAGCGGCAGTACTTC; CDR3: CASSLTSPSGRANSRQRQYF
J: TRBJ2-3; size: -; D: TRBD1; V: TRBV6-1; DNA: TGTGCCAGCAGCGAACCCAGGGGGCGCCGGACAGATACGCAGTATTTT; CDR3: CASSEPRGRRTDTQYF
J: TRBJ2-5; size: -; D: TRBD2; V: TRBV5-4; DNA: TGTGCCAGCAGCTTGGGGAGCGGGGGGGCCGGCGAGACCCAGTACTTC; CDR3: CASSLGSGGAGETQYF
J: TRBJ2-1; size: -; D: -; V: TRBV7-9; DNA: TGTGCCAGCAGCCGGAGGGGCGGGTTGTCCTACAATGAGCAGTTCTTC; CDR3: CASSRRGGLSYNEQFF
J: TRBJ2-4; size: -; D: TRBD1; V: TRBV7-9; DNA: TGTGCCAGCAGCTCACCCCTGGGACAGGAGAACATTCAGTACTTC; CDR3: CASSSPLGQENIQYF